This T cell receptor beta chain was sequenced for a study of blood T cell repertoires in COVID-19. Data came from immunoSEQ multiplex PCR; TCRdb stores just in-frame clones and leaves some out. The sample has 160,000 or so clones; around 89% are singletons. The study recruited people aged roughly 18 to 100 years across 24 US areas. This receptor was obtained from a woman between 50 and 59 years old who had recovered from COVID-19. Specimen: PBMCs or T cells enriched from blood (not recorded which).

The CDR3 protein is CATSGDRHNQPQHF. CDR3 coding DNA: TGTGCCACCAGTGGGGACAGACACAATCAGCCCCAGCATTTT. The rearrangement joins TRBV15 to TRBJ1-5; 7 bases map to TRBD1. Germline lookup yields CDR1 LNHNV and CDR2 YYDKDF (reference sequence). This CDR3 has 14 amino acids. After removal of 6 bases from V and 3 bases from J, the junction contained 5 bases not matched to a gene.